The sequence of this T cell receptor beta chain was determined in a study of control samples from healthy donors and cancer patients. The germline V and J ends were trimmed by 3 bases and 4 bases, with 6 bases remaining between them. Germline CDR1 MGHRA, CDR2 YSYEKL. CDR3 length equals 13 residues. The assay was immunoSEQ multiplex PCR, and TCRdb's table has in-frame clones only and misses some. Counted here are roughly 12,000 clones, less than 95% occurring once; the ten biggest clones make up 25% to 30%. This TCR came from a man between 65 and 80 years old with head and neck cancer. The material sequenced was PBMCs. V gene TRBV4-1 combines with J gene TRBJ2-2; D gene ambiguous. CDR3 in amino acids: CASSQGITGELFF. The DNA of the CDR3 is TGCGCCAGCAGCCAGGGGATCACCGGGGAGCTGTTTTTT.